This T cell receptor (beta chain) originates from a study of Graves' ophthalmopathy and Graves' hyperthyroidism. Findings and caveats of the study: Ophthalmopathy progression predictions by the model showed around 72% specificity and about 71% sensitivity.

V was clipped by 6 bases and J by 0 bases; unmatched bases: 22. The CDR3 is 20 amino acids. The germline V gene has CDR1 MDHEN and CDR2 SYDVKM. From RNA, the CDR3 regions of TCR beta chains were amplified and sequenced. The first round was an RT-PCR with HTBI primers, and the second round was a multiplex PCR. TCRdb fed the multiplex PCR reads into MiXCR, producing one record per CDR3 protein. The sample lists more than 300,000 distinct CDR3 sequences; approximately 18% were seen once. This clonotype has at least ten counts. What it binds is not known. Sequencing was carried out using peripheral blood. The V and J genes are TRBV28 and TRBJ1-1; 7 bases agree with TRBD1. The TCR sequence derives from an adult woman with stable Graves' hyperthyroidism. The chain's CDR3 is CASRRDPGTAVNLMNTEAFF. The DNA of the CDR3 is TGTGCCAGCAGGCGCGACCCGGGGACAGCGGTTAACCTGATGAACACTGAAGCTTTCTTT.